This T cell receptor (beta chain) derives from a study (dated by TCRdb to between 2021 and 2024). Results the study describes overall, beyond this receptor: Further investigation, including longitudinal sampling and assessment of a control group, is stated by the authors to be required.

For TCR beta sequencing, genomic DNA was taken from unsorted PBMCs, and those PBMCs had been isolated from peripheral blood. Spanning cysteine to phenylalanine, the CDR3 consists of 17 amino acids. Only the CDR3 part of the read is kept: 51 bases, read in frame from the first base. Taken from the germline V gene, the CDR1 and CDR2 loops are SGDLS and YYNGEE. Trimming leaves V shorter by 0 bases and J shorter by 3 bases, with the junction holding 8 bases beyond the gene matches. Survey-level sequencing on the immunoSEQ platform was used to profile TCR beta chain repertoires. Regarding the original processing steps: CDR3 amino acid length spectratypes and V-J pairing frequencies were compared, and repertoire diversity was measured with the inverse Simpson index. TCR beta CDR3 sequences were matched against VDJdb to annotate clonotypes specific to SARS-CoV-2, CMV, influenza A and EBV. TCRdb took over this immuneACCESS table, retaining in-frame rearrangements with V and J assigned. Such tables are incomplete; in checked studies, under half of the missing clones stem from an unresolved V gene, and the remainder is unexplained. Clonal size and the V and J genes are those of that table, whereas D and trimming came from the DNA. A total of approximately 53,000 clones appear in this sample, just over 90% of them only once. The ten largest clones capture around 10% of the sample.

With regard to this clone: Its recognized antigen is unknown. The record has no base qualities; no much larger clone is one base away.

Recombination connected TRBV9 to TRBJ2-2; TRBD2 matches 7 bases in the middle. The material sequenced was PBMCs. The receptor was derived from a man aged 40-55 years with rheumatoid arthritis. Read as DNA, the sequence is TGTGCCAGCAGCGTAGCTCTGGAGACTAGCCACACCGGGGAGCTGTTTTTT. It codes for CASSVALETSHTGELFF.